Below, one T cell receptor (beta chain) is given with its context. This specimen belongs to a study of T cells after somatic rescue of genetic block. In germline, CDR1 is SGDLS, CDR2 YYNGEE. V was pared by 2 bases and J by 7 bases, with 10 bases between. This CDR3 has 14 amino acids. Measured with immunoSEQ multiplex PCR; TCRdb has only the in-frame clones, and not every one. The table shows more than 13,000 clones, with around 70% occurring only once. The sequencing input was peripheral blood mononuclear cells (PBMCs). The chain recombines TRBV9 with TRBJ1-6; D is perhaps TRBD1 (6 bases). The receptor was isolated from a man in his late teens or twenties. The CDR3 nucleotides are TGTGCCAGCAGCGTGGCAGGGGTGAATTCACCCCTCCACTTT. It yields the protein CASSVAGVNSPLHF.